A selection of T cell receptor beta chains follows, all from one sample in a study of blood T cell repertoires in COVID-19. Repertoires were generated with immunoSEQ multiplex PCR, while TCRdb's copy carries only in-frame clones and drops some. The repertoire holds about 200,000 clones, with around 80% as singletons. Source material: PBMCs or T cells enriched from blood (not recorded which). The source of these receptors is a middle-aged woman with acute COVID-19. Each CDR3 is given with its conserved first and last residue. D genes are given only for firm matches. Size tells how often a clone was seen (once, few, many) or the class of an expanded clone, and some rows leave it out.

abundance,v_gene,j_gene,d_gene,CDR3nt,CDR3aa
.,TRBV5-1,TRBJ1-6,.,TGCGCCAGCAGCAAGGACAGTTCCTATAATTCACCCCTCCACTTT,CASSKDSSYNSPLHF
.,TRBV3-1/TRBV3-2,TRBJ2-7,.,TGTGCCAGCAGCCAGGAGACCAGACAGTACTTC,CASSQETRQYF
.,TRBV2,TRBJ2-7,.,TGTGCCAGCACCAAGGGTTTGGAAGGGGCCCCCTACGAGCAGTACTTC,CASTKGLEGAPYEQYF
once,TRBV6-6,TRBJ2-1,TRBD1,TGTGCCAGCAGTTACCCGGGACAGGGCTATGAGCAGTTCTTC,CASSYPGQGYEQFF
.,TRBV7-8,TRBJ2-2,TRBD1,TGTGCCAGCAGCTTGAACAGGGGGCCGGACGGGGAGCTGTTTTTT,CASSLNRGPDGELFF
.,TRBV9,TRBJ2-2,.,TGTGCCAGCAGCGTAGGCTTCTCCGCAGCGAACACCGGGGAGCTGTTTTTT,CASSVGFSAANTGELFF
.,TRBV5-1,TRBJ2-5,TRBD1,TGCGCCAGCAGCCCGGGACAGCCCAGGACCCAGTACTTC,CASSPGQPRTQYF
.,TRBV9,TRBJ2-2,.,TGTGCCAGCAGCGTAGGCGTTAGGGCAGGGGAGAGGAACGGGGAGCTGTTTTTT,CASSVGVRAGERNGELFF
.,TRBV19,TRBJ1-2,.,TGTGCCAGTACCCCCGAGCGGGGGGTCAACTATGGCTACACCTTC,CASTPERGVNYGYTF
.,TRBV28,TRBJ1-4,TRBD1,TGTGCCAGCAGACTACGGGGACAGGGCCTTGAAAAACTGTTTTTT,CASRLRGQGLEKLFF
.,TRBV9,TRBJ2-5,TRBD1,TGTGCCAGCAGCGCAACAGGGGGGGAGACCCAGTACTTC,CASSATGGETQYF
.,TRBV5-4,TRBJ1-6,TRBD1,TGTGCCAGCAGCCCTGGGACAGCTAGCTCCTATAATTCACCCCTCCACTTT,CASSPGTASSYNSPLHF
.,TRBV6-2/TRBV6-3,TRBJ1-1,.,TGTGCCAGCAGTTACTCTCGGACTGGGACTGAAGCTTTCTTT,CASSYSRTGTEAFF
once,TRBV24-1,TRBJ1-5,.,TGTGCCACCAGTGACCCGGGGGGGCCAGGCCAGCCCCAGCATTTT,CATSDPGGPGQPQHF
few,TRBV9,TRBJ2-7,TRBD1,TGTGCCAGCAGCGTAGGGACAGGGGCCTTCTCCTACGAGCAGTACTTC,CASSVGTGAFSYEQYF
.,TRBV18,TRBJ1-1,TRBD1,TGTGCCAGCTCACCAGGGCAGGGGGTCACTGAAGCTTTCTTT,CASSPGQGVTEAFF
.,TRBV28,TRBJ1-5,.,TGTGCCAGCAGATATGGCGGGTCGGCGCAAGGACCCCAGCATTTT,CASRYGGSAQGPQHF
.,TRBV28,TRBJ2-5,TRBD2,TGTGCCAGCAGTTTAGTGCGGGGGGGGATGGAGACCCAGTACTTC,CASSLVRGGMETQYF
.,TRBV7-6,TRBJ1-1,TRBD1,TGTGCCAGCAGCTTAGAGACAGGGTACATGAACACTGAAGCTTTCTTT,CASSLETGYMNTEAFF
.,TRBV21-1,TRBJ1-2,.,TGTGCCAGCAGCCGAGGGGGCAGAGGCTACACCTTC,CASSRGGRGYTF
many,TRBV4-2,TRBJ1-1,.,TGTGCCAGCAGCCAAGGTTCCTCTGACACTGAAGCTTTCTTT,CASSQGSSDTEAFF
.,TRBV7-2,TRBJ2-2,.,TGTGCCAGCTGGCAGAATGCCGGGGAGCTGTTTTTT,CASWQNAGELFF
.,TRBV7-9,TRBJ1-1,TRBD1,TGTGCCAGCAGCACGATTACAGGGGGCGCCCGGCTGAACACTGAAGCTTTCTTT,CASSTITGGARLNTEAFF
.,TRBV18,TRBJ1-2,TRBD1,TGTGCCAGCTCACGAGACAGGGAGGCTTATGGCTACACCTTC,CASSRDREAYGYTF
.,TRBV14,TRBJ1-3,.,TGTGCCAGCAGCCAAGCCCGGAGCTCTGGAAACACCATATATTTT,CASSQARSSGNTIYF
.,TRBV6-5,TRBJ2-7,TRBD1,TGTGCCAGCAGGCCGCCAGGGACAGGGGGCCGGGAGCAGTACTTC,CASRPPGTGGREQYF
once,TRBV28,TRBJ1-5,TRBD1,TGTGCCAGCAGTTCGTTCGGGACAGGTTCTCAGCCCCAGCATTTT,CASSSFGTGSQPQHF
.,TRBV11-3,TRBJ2-1,TRBD1,TGTGCCAGCAGCTTAGTCTCTGGGACAGGGAGATACAATGAGCAGTTCTTC,CASSLVSGTGRYNEQFF
.,TRBV29-1,TRBJ2-2,TRBD2,TGCAGCGTTGTGGGACTAGCGGGAGTGGGAGGGGAGCTGTTTTTT,CSVVGLAGVGGELFF
few,TRBV19,TRBJ1-2,.,TGTGCCAGTAGGACCCAGGGCTTCTATGGCTACACCTTC,CASRTQGFYGYTF
.,TRBV9,TRBJ2-7,TRBD1,TGTGCCAGCAGCCTCGGACAGGGTCCCTACGAGCAGTACTTC,CASSLGQGPYEQYF
.,TRBV3-1/TRBV3-2,TRBJ2-7,TRBD2,TGTGCCAGCAGCCAAGGGACTAGCGGGAAGAGGCACGAGCAGTACTTC,CASSQGTSGKRHEQYF
.,TRBV10-3,TRBJ2-5,.,TGTGCCACAGCCCCGGGTCTGGAGACCCAGTACTTC,CATAPGLETQYF
.,TRBV28,TRBJ2-5,.,TGTGCCAGCGGGCCTCTGGGGGGAGAAGAGACCCAGTACTTC,CASGPLGGEETQYF
.,TRBV9,TRBJ2-5,TRBD2,TGTGCCAGCAGCGTAGAGCTAGCGGGAGGTCGAGAGACCCAGTACTTC,CASSVELAGGRETQYF
.,TRBV7-6,TRBJ1-1,TRBD1,TGTGCCAGCAGCTTAGCGGCTGACAGGGCGAACACTGAAGCTTTCTTT,CASSLAADRANTEAFF
.,TRBV7-8,TRBJ1-2,.,TGTGCCAGCAGCCCCAGGAGGACAGTAAACTATGGCTACACCTTC,CASSPRRTVNYGYTF
.,TRBV3-1/TRBV3-2,TRBJ2-6,.,TGTGCCAGCAGCCAAGATCACTCTGGGGCCAACGTCCTGACTTTC,CASSQDHSGANVLTF
many,TRBV6-2/TRBV6-3,TRBJ2-7,.,TGTGCCAGCAGTTACCCGACTGTCGAGCAGTACTTC,CASSYPTVEQYF
.,TRBV7-2,TRBJ2-1,TRBD1,TGTGCCAGCAGCGCGCCGGGACAGAAGAATGAGCAGTTCTTC,CASSAPGQKNEQFF
.,TRBV10-1,TRBJ2-5,.,TGCGCCAGCCCGAGGTCGGAGACCCAGTACTTC,CASPRSETQYF
few,TRBV28,TRBJ1-3,.,TGTGCCAGCAGTCCCCCCACAGGGAGCGGAAACACCATATATTTT,CASSPPTGSGNTIYF